The rows below give T cell receptor beta chains drawn from one sample of a study of Ad26.COV2.S vaccination and SARS-CoV-2 variants. Only in-frame clones appear in the TCRdb table, and some are missing; sequencing was by immunoSEQ multiplex PCR. The sample carries about 350,000 clones, about 88% recorded once. The source was peripheral blood, collected in a trial of Ad26.COV2.S vaccine versus placebo. The receptors were sampled from a person aged 18-60 years who received the Ad26.COV2.S COVID-19 vaccine or a placebo. Each CDR3 is given with its conserved first and last residue. D genes are given only for firm matches. Clone size is given for some rows only: seen once, a few or many times, or a class if the clone is expanded.

v_call: TRBV25-1
j_call: TRBJ2-3
clone_size: .
d_call: .
cdr3_nt: TGTGCCAGCAGTGAACAGGGAGGCACAGATACGCAGTATTTT
cdr3_aa: CASSEQGGTDTQYF

v_call: TRBV2
j_call: TRBJ2-3
clone_size: .
d_call: .
cdr3_nt: TGTGCCAGCAGGGCCCCGGGAGTCACAGATACGCAGTATTTT
cdr3_aa: CASRAPGVTDTQYF

v_call: TRBV18
j_call: TRBJ1-4
clone_size: .
d_call: .
cdr3_nt: TGTGCCAGCTCCACCACGGCTAATGAAAAACTGTTTTTT
cdr3_aa: CASSTTANEKLFF

v_call: TRBV7-2
j_call: TRBJ2-1
clone_size: .
d_call: TRBD2
cdr3_nt: TGTGCCAGCAGCCCGTGGACTAGCAACAATGAGCAGTTCTTC
cdr3_aa: CASSPWTSNNEQFF

v_call: TRBV5-1
j_call: TRBJ2-3
clone_size: .
d_call: .
cdr3_nt: TGCGCCAGCAGCCCGGAGGGGGGGCTCACAGATACGCAGTATTTT
cdr3_aa: CASSPEGGLTDTQYF

v_call: TRBV16
j_call: TRBJ1-1
clone_size: .
d_call: .
cdr3_nt: TGTGCCAGCAGCCAGGAACGGGGTTCGATTGGGACTGAAGCTTTCTTT
cdr3_aa: CASSQERGSIGTEAFF

v_call: TRBV30
j_call: TRBJ1-2
clone_size: .
d_call: TRBD1
cdr3_nt: TGTGCCTGGAGTCGCGAGACAGGGGACTATGGCTACACCTTC
cdr3_aa: CAWSRETGDYGYTF

v_call: TRBV11-2
j_call: TRBJ2-1
clone_size: .
d_call: .
cdr3_nt: TGTGCCAGCAGCTTAGATGCGTGGTCGAGCTCCTACAATGAGCAGTTCTTC
cdr3_aa: CASSLDAWSSSYNEQFF

v_call: TRBV10-1
j_call: TRBJ2-2
clone_size: .
d_call: TRBD2
cdr3_nt: TGCGCCAGCAGTGAAACGGGGGGGAACACCGGGGAGCTGTTTTTT
cdr3_aa: CASSETGGNTGELFF

v_call: TRBV27
j_call: TRBJ2-2
clone_size: .
d_call: .
cdr3_nt: TGTGCCACCACCTACCTGGGGGCCGGGGAGCTGTTTTTT
cdr3_aa: CATTYLGAGELFF

v_call: TRBV5-3
j_call: TRBJ1-1
clone_size: .
d_call: .
cdr3_nt: TGTGCCAGAAGCTTGGTGGTAACAGAAGCTTTCTTT
cdr3_aa: CARSLVVTEAFF

v_call: TRBV2
j_call: TRBJ1-5
clone_size: once
d_call: .
cdr3_nt: TGTGCCAGCAGTGAAGTGTCAACAGCAGCGAGCAATCAGCCCCAGCATTTT
cdr3_aa: CASSEVSTAASNQPQHF